Following are 9 T cell receptor beta chains from one sample sequenced in a study of cytomegalovirus exposure and HLA in healthy donors. Amplification used 60 Vbeta primers and 13 Jbeta primers. Sequenced by immunoSEQ multiplex PCR; TCRdb stores in-frame clones only, minus some. The sample includes 100,000 to 150,000 clones, 80% of them seen just once. The specimen was PBMCs. These receptor sequences come from a woman aged 35 to 49 in good health and CMV-seronegative.

V usage is TRBV4-1 and J usage is TRBJ2-3; D may be TRBD2 (5 bases). Germline V gives CDR1 MGHRA, CDR2 YSYEKL. V gave up 0 bases and J gave up 9 bases, with 10 bases separating them. This CDR3 spans 13 amino acids. The CDR3 sequence: CASSQDPPGTQYF. CDR3 sequence (DNA): TGCGCCAGCAGCCAAGACCCACCGGGGACGCAGTATTTT.

This chain joins TRBV19 and TRBJ2-7; TRBD1 agrees at 7 bases. The CDR3 is made up of 13 amino acids. Germline CDR1 reads LNHDA; CDR2 reads SQIVND (reference sequence). V lost 5 bases and J lost 0; bases outside the gene matches: 1. The CDR3 nucleotides read TGTGCCAGTAGTGCAGGGGGCTCCTACGAGCAGTACTTC. Its protein is CASSAGGSYEQYF.

This chain uses TRBV14 with TRBJ2-1, with TRBD1 matching 9 bases. Germline trimming cut 1 base from V and 6 bases from J; bases unmatched to any gene: 10. The CDR3 sequence is 17 residues long. Germline lookup yields CDR1 SGHDN and CDR2 FVKESK. The CDR3 loop is CASSQAFRQGVVNEQFF. As DNA, the CDR3 is TGTGCCAGCAGCCAAGCGTTTCGACAGGGGGTGGTCAATGAGCAGTTCTTC.

J is TRBJ2-3 and V is TRBV5-1; perhaps TRBD2 as D (5 bases). The CDR3 contains 15 residues. The V and J ends lost 4 bases and 4 bases respectively, with 16 bases between them. Germline V gives CDR1 SGHRS, CDR2 YFSETQ. This CDR3 is CASSVIGVGADTQYF. The CDR3 coding sequence is TGCGCCAGCAGCGTCATCGGGGTCGGCGCAGATACGCAGTATTTT. The whole variable domain, remainder taken from reference TRBV5-1 and TRBJ2-3, is KAGVTQTPRYLIKTRGQQVTLSCSPISGHRSVSWYQQTPGQGLQFLFEYFSETQRNKGNFPGRFSGRQFSNSRSEMNVSTLELGDSALYLCASSVIGVGADTQYFGPGTRLTVL.

The rearrangement joins TRBV18 to TRBJ2-2; D call uncertain. This CDR3 comprises 16 residues. Germline V gives CDR1 KGHSH, CDR2 LQKENI. V shed 2 bases and J shed 2 bases, with 12 bases lying between them. CDR3 sequence reads: CASSPSPTRNTGELFF. DNA for the CDR3: TGTGCCAGCTCACCATCCCCGACACGAAACACCGGGGAGCTGTTTTTT.

This clone was recorded once. The chain joins TRBV5-6 to TRBJ2-1, with 7 positions matching TRBD2. The CDR3 runs 18 residues. Germline V gene sequence: CDR1 SGHDT, CDR2 YYEEEE. With 1 base clipped from V and 8 bases from J, the junction kept 18 bases outside the gene matches. CDR3 in DNA: TGTGCCAGCAGCTTGTATATACGGGAGGCCATGGATTTCGATGAGCAGTTCTTC. It specifies CASSLYIREAMDFDEQFF.

There are a few counts of this clone. The V call is TRBV9, the J call TRBJ2-3; TRBD1 matches 8 bases. CDR1 and CDR2 (germline): SGDLS, YYNGEE. The CDR3 contains 15 residues. The J segment lost 1 base and the V segment lost 0 bases, leaving 1 base of the junction unmatched. Here the CDR3 DNA reads TGTGCCAGCAGCGTAGCACAGGGGGGCACAGATACGCAGTATTTT. It is translated as CASSVAQGGTDTQYF.

V is TRBV19 and J is TRBJ1-1; D gene ambiguous. Per germline, CDR1 LNHDA and CDR2 SQIVND (reference sequence). V lost 5 bases to trimming and J lost 4 bases, with 11 bases between them. The CDR3 is made up of 13 amino acids. As DNA, the CDR3 is TGTGCCAGTAGTGCCACCCGGGGCACTGAAGCTTTCTTT. It specifies CASSATRGTEAFF.

The rearrangement joins TRBV6-1 to TRBJ1-4, with D possibly being TRBD1 (6 bases). The V and J ends lost 7 bases and 5 bases respectively, with 17 bases between them. The CDR3 totals 15 residues. CDR1 MNHNS and CDR2 SASEGT come from the germline V gene. The CDR3 loop is CASTLWGLSNEKLFF. CDR3 bases: TGTGCCAGCACCCTGTGGGGGCTATCAAATGAAAAACTGTTTTTT.